The 17 T cell receptor beta chains below were found in one sample sequenced in a study of blood T cell repertoires in COVID-19. TCRdb's copy holds only in-frame clones and misses some; the assay was immunoSEQ multiplex PCR. The sample comprises 20,000 to 30,000 clones, around 89% of which are singletons, and 11% rests with the top ten. The specimen was peripheral blood. These receptors were taken from a man aged 70-80 years with acute or convalescent COVID-19.

This sequence joins TRBV10-3 and TRBJ1-1, with D tentatively TRBD1 (5 bases). Germline V CDR1 and CDR2: ENHRY, SYGVKD. This CDR3 is built from 13 residues. Trimming took off 6 bases at V and 2 bases at J, with 10 bases between the two ends. CDR3 in amino acids: CAIRPTENTEAFF. CDR3 in DNA: TGTGCCATCAGACCGACAGAAAACACTGAAGCTTTCTTT.

This chain links TRBV11-3 with TRBJ2-1; 7 positions match TRBD1. The length of the CDR3 is 15 residues. With 3 bases clipped from V and 7 bases from J, the junction kept 9 bases outside the gene matches. Germline CDR1 and CDR2: SGHNT and YENEEA. CDR3 residues: CASSLTPGTANEQFF. The CDR3 DNA reads TGTGCCAGCAGCTTGACGCCCGGGACAGCGAATGAGCAGTTCTTC.

This CDR3 is CASSPTGLNEKLFF. For the CDR3, the DNA is TGTGCCAGCAGCCCGACAGGGTTAAATGAAAAACTGTTTTTT. V and J are TRBV7-2 and TRBJ1-4; 7 bases match TRBD1. With V trimmed by 5 bases and J by 5 bases, 5 bases remained unmatched. The CDR3 consists of 14 residues. Germline CDR1 reads SGHTA; CDR2 reads FQGNSA. The full variable domain, in which reference TRBV7-2 and TRBJ1-4 provide the parts outside the CDR3, is GAGVSQSPSNKVTEKGKDVELRCDPISGHTALYWYRQSLGQGLEFLIYFQGNSAPDKSGLPSDRFSAERTGGSVSTLTIQRTQQEDSAVYLCASSPTGLNEKLFFGSGTQLSVL.

The CDR3 protein is CASSLARGERDEQYF. The DNA for the CDR3 is TGTGCCAGCAGCTTGGCCAGGGGGGAGAGGGACGAGCAGTACTTC. The chain employs TRBV5-4 and TRBJ2-7; D possibly corresponds to TRBD1 (7 bases). Trimming removed 0 bases at V and 5 bases at J, with 15 bases between. Germline V gene sequence: CDR1 SGHNT, CDR2 YYREEE (reference sequence). The CDR3 has 15 amino acids.

V is TRBV9 and J is TRBJ2-5, with a weak D call TRBD1 (6 bases). The V gene's germline CDR1 is SGDLS and CDR2 YYNGEE. Trimming left V 4 bases short and J 4 bases short, with 17 bases between. The CDR3 has 15 residues. CDR3 DNA: TGTGCCAGCAGCCCCCGGGACAATAGTGGAGAGACCCAGTACTTC. Encoded protein: CASSPRDNSGETQYF.

CDR3 amino acids: CASSLARTSGSSGELFF. In nucleotides, the CDR3 is TGCGCCAGCAGCTTGGCCCGGACTAGCGGGAGCTCCGGGGAGCTGTTTTTT. The V and J genes are TRBV5-1 and TRBJ2-2, with 13 bases aligning to TRBD2. Trimming removed 0 bases from V and 6 bases from J; junction bases left unmatched: 5. From germline, CDR1 is SGHRS and CDR2 YFSETQ. The CDR3 runs to 17 residues.

The chain couples TRBV3-1 (or the pseudogene TRBV3-2) to TRBJ1-5; D remains unclear. Trimming shortened V by 0 bases and J by 3 bases, and 9 bases separated the two germline ends. This CDR3 has 15 amino acids. Germline V lookup: CDR1 LGHDT, CDR2 YNNKEL (reference sequence). The CDR3, as DNA: TGTGCCAGCAGCCAAGAGAGAAGCTTCAATCAGCCCCAGCATTTT. This sequence encodes CASSQERSFNQPQHF.

The chain links TRBV7-8 to TRBJ1-6; D uncertain. This CDR3 region has 15 residues. V lost 2 bases, J lost 8 bases, and 13 bases lay in between. Per the germline V gene, CDR1 is SGHVS and CDR2 is FQNEAQ. As DNA, the CDR3 is TGTGCCAGCAGCTTAATGGCCCAGGAACATTCACCCCTCCACTTT. Protein product: CASSLMAQEHSPLHF.

The CDR3 reads CASSLTGDYAKNIQYF. CDR3 sequence (DNA): TGTGCCAGCAGCTTAACAGGGGATTACGCCAAAAACATTCAGTACTTC. The J gene is TRBJ2-4, the V gene TRBV5-6, with TRBD1 identical over 7 bases. V trimming: 2 bases; J trimming: 1 base; junction bases outside the gene matches: 6. The CDR3 has 16 amino acids. CDR1 SGHDT and CDR2 YYEEEE come from the germline V gene.

The chain uses TRBV5-1 and TRBJ1-2; no reliable D call. Trimming pared 0 bases from V and 6 bases from J, leaving 15 bases between. The germline V gene has CDR1 SGHRS and CDR2 YFSETQ. This CDR3 has 15 amino acids. The CDR3 nucleotides read TGCGCCAGCAGCTTGGAGATCCCACTCCCCCATGGCTACACCTTC. It is translated as CASSLEIPLPHGYTF.

This clone was observed once. The rearrangement uses TRBV5-4 and TRBJ2-3; 12 bases line up with TRBD2. Germline lookup yields CDR1 SGHNT and CDR2 YYREEE (reference sequence). The CDR3 totals 15 residues. V dropped 4 bases and J dropped 3; count of bases not matched to a gene: 3. The CDR3 DNA sequence: TGTGCCAGCAGCCCGACTAGCGGGAGTACAGATACGCAGTATTTT. Translation: CASSPTSGSTDTQYF.

This sequence joins TRBV7-2 and TRBJ2-5; D possibly corresponds to TRBD1 (7 bases). The CDR3 length is 14 residues. Germline CDR1 and CDR2: SGHTA and FQGNSA. V gave up 1 base and J gave up 5 bases, with 11 bases separating them. The CDR3 nucleotides read TGTGCCAGCAGCTTAGTCAGGGGGAGGGAGACCCAGTACTTC. Translated, it gives CASSLVRGRETQYF.

The genes are TRBV4-2 and TRBJ2-3; maybe TRBD2 (6 bases). V was pared by 2 bases and J by 2 bases, with 14 bases between. The CDR3 runs to 16 residues. CDR1 and CDR2 from the germline V gene are LGHNA and YNFKEQ. CDR3 coding DNA: TGTGCCAGCAGCCAATTAACAGGAGGGGACACAGATACGCAGTATTTT. Amino acids: CASSQLTGGDTDTQYF.

The chain couples TRBV7-8 to TRBJ1-4, with TRBD1 as a possible D gene (6 bases). Germline assignment: CDR1 SGHVS and CDR2 FQNEAQ. The germline V and J ends were trimmed by 3 bases and 7 bases, with 12 bases remaining between them. The length of the CDR3 is 14 residues. CDR3 sequence: CASSLGGGGEKLFF. The CDR3 DNA reads TGTGCCAGCAGCTTGGGAGGGGGTGGTGAAAAACTGTTTTTT.

The J gene is TRBJ1-2, the V gene TRBV7-9, with 7 bases identical to TRBD1. Per the germline V gene, CDR1 is SEHNR and CDR2 is FQNEAQ (reference sequence). This CDR3 comprises 13 residues. Trimming at V came to 5 bases and at J to 5 bases, leaving 5 bases not matched to a gene. In DNA, the CDR3 is TGTGCCAGCAGCCCCGGACAGGAATATGGCTACACCTTC. Its translation: CASSPGQEYGYTF.

This chain joins TRBV9 and TRBJ1-1, with D possibly matching TRBD1 (6 bases). Germline V gene data show CDR1 as SGDLS and CDR2 as YYNGEE. CDR3 length equals 16 residues. V was clipped by 3 bases and J by 2 bases, with 17 bases between them. CDR3: CASSAETRGGNTEAFF. Written as DNA, the CDR3 is TGTGCCAGCAGCGCTGAAACCCGAGGGGGAAACACTGAAGCTTTCTTT.

The chain combines TRBV7-2 with TRBJ2-7; D gene uncertain. V shed 0 bases and J shed 3 bases, with 6 bases lying between them. This CDR3 spans 13 amino acids. CDR1 SGHTA and CDR2 FQGNSA come from the germline V gene. This CDR3 is CASSLAGGYEQYF. Here the CDR3 DNA reads TGTGCCAGCAGCTTAGCAGGCGGCTACGAGCAGTACTTC.